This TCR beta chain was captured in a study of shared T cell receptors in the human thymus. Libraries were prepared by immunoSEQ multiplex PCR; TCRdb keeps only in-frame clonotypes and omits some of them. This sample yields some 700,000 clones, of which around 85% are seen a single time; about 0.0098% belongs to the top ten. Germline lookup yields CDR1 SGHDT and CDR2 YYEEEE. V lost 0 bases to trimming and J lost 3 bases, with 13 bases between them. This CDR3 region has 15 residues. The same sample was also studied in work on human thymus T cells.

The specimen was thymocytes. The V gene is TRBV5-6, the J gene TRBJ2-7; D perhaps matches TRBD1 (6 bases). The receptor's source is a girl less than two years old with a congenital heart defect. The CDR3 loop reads CASSLAWTANYEQYF. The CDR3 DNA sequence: TGTGCCAGCAGCTTGGCCTGGACAGCGAACTACGAGCAGTACTTC.